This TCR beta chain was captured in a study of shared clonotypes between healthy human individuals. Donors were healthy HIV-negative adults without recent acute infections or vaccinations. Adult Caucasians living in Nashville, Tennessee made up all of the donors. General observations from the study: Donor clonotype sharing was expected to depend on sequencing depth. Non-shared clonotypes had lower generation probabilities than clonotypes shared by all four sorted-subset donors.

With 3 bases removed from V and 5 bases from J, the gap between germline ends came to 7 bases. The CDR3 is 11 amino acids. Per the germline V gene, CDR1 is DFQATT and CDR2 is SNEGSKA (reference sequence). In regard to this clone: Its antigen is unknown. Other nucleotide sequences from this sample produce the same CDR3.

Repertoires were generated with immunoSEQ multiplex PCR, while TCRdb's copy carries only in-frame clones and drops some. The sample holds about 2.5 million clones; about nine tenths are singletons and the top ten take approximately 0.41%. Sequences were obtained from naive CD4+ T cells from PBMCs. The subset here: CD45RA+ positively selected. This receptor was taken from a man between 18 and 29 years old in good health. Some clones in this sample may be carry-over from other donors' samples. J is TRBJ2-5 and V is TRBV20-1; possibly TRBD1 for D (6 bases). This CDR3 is CSASDRETQYF. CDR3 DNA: TGCAGTGCTAGCGACAGGGAGACCCAGTACTTC.